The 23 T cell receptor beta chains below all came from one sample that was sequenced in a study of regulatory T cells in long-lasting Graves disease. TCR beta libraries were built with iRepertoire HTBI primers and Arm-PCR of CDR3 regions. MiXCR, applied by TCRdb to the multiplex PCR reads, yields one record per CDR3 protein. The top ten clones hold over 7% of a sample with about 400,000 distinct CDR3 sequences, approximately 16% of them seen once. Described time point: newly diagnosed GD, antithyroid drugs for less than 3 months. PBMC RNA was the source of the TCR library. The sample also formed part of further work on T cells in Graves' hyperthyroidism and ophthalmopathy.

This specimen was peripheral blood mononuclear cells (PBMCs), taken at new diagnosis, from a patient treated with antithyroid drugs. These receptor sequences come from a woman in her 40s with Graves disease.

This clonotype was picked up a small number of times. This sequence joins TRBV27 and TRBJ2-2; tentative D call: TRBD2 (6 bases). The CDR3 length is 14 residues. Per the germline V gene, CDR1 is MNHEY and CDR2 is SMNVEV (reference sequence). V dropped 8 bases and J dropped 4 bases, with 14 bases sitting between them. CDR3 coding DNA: TGTGCCAGCCTTGGGGGGATGGGCACCGGGGAGCTGTTTTTT. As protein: CASLGGMGTGELFF.

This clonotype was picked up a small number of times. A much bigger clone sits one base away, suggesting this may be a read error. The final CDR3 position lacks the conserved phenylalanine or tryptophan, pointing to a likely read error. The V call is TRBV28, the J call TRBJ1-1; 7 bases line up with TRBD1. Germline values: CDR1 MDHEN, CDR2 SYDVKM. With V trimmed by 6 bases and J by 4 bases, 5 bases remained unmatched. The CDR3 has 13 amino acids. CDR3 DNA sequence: TGTGCCAGCAGACGACAGGGAGGCACTGAAGCTTTCTCT. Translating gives CASRRQGGTEAFS.

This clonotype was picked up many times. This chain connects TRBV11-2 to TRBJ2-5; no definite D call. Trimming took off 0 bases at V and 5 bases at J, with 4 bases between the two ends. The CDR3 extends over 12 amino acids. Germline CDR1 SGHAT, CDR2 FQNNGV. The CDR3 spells CASSLDRETQYF. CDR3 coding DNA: TGTGCCAGCAGCTTAGATAGGGAGACCCAGTACTTC.

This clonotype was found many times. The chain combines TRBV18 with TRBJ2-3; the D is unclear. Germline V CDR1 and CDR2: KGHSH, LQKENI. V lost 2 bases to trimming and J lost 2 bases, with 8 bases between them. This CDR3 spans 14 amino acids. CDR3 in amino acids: CASSPNRDTDTQYF. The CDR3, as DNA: TGTGCCAGCTCACCAAACAGAGACACAGATACGCAGTATTTT.

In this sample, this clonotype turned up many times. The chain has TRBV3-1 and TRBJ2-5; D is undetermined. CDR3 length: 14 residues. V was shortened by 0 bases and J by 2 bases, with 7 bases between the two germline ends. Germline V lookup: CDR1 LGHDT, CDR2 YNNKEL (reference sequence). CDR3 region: CASSQDLRQETQYF. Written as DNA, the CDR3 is TGTGCCAGCAGCCAAGATCTGCGGCAAGAGACCCAGTACTTC.

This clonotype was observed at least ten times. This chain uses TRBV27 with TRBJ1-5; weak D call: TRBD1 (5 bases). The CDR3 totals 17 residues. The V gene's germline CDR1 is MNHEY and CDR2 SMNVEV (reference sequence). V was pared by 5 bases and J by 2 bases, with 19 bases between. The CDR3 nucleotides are TGTGCCAGCAGTCTCGGGGCAGGGACTGGGGGCAATCAGCCCCAGCATTTT. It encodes CASSLGAGTGGNQPQHF.

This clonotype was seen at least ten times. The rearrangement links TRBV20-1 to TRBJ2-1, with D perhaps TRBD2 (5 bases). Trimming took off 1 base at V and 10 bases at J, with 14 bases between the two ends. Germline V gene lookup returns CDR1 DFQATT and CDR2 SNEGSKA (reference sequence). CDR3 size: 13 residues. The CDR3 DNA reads TGCAGTGCTAGAGGGGGTAGCGTGGACGAGCAGTTCTTC. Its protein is CSARGGSVDEQFF.

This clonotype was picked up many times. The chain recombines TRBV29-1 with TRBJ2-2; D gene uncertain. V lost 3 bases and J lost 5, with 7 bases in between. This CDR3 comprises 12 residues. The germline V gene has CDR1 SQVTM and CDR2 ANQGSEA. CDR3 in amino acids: CSVDPGTGELFF. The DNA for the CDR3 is TGCAGCGTTGATCCTGGGACCGGGGAGCTGTTTTTT.

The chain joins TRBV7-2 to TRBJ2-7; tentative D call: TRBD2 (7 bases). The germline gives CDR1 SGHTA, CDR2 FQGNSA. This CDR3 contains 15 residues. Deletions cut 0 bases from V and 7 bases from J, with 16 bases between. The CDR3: CASSLAPSGGGEQYF. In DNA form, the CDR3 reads TGTGCCAGCAGCTTAGCGCCTAGCGGAGGGGGGGAGCAGTACTTC.

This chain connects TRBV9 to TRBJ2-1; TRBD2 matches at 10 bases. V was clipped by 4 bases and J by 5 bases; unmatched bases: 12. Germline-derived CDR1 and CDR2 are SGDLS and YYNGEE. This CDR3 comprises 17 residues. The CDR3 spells CASSPAGSGRDDNEQFF. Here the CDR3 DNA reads TGTGCCAGCAGCCCCGCAGGAAGCGGGAGGGACGACAATGAGCAGTTCTTC.

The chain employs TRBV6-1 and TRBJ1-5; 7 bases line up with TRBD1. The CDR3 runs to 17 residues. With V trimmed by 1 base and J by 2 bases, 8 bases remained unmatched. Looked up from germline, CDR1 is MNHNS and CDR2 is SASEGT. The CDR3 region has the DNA TGTGCCAGCAGTGAAGTGAGGACAGGCTATGGCAATCAGCCCCAGCATTTT. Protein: CASSEVRTGYGNQPQHF.

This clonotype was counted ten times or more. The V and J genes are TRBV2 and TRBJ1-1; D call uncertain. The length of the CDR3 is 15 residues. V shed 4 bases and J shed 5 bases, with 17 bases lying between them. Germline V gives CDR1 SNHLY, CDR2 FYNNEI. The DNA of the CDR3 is TGTGCCAGCAGTGGGGAATTGCAGCGGGAGACTGAAGCTTTCTTT. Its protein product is CASSGELQRETEAFF.

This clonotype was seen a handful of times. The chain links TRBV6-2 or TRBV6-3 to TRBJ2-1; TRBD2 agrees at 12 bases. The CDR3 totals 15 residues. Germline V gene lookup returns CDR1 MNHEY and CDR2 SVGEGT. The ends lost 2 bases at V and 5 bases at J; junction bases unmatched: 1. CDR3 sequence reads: CASSYGLAGNNEQFF. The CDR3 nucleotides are TGTGCCAGCAGTTACGGACTAGCGGGAAACAATGAGCAGTTCTTC.

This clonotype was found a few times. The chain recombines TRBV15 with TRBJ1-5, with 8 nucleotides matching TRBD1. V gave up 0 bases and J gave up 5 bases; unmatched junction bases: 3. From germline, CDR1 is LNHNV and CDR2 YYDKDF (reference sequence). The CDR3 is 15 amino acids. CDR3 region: CATSRDRGQDQPQHF. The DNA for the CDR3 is TGTGCCACCAGCAGAGACAGGGGACAGGATCAGCCCCAGCATTTT.

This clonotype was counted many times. Here the CDR3 reads CASSVAGQGAYNEQFF. CDR3 in DNA: TGTGCCAGCAGCGTGGCGGGACAGGGGGCCTACAATGAGCAGTTCTTC. V gene TRBV9 combines with J gene TRBJ2-1, with TRBD1 matching over 11 bases. CDR3 length equals 16 residues. J gave up 2 bases and V 2 bases, and 3 bases lay outside the gene matches. Germline V lookup: CDR1 SGDLS, CDR2 YYNGEE.

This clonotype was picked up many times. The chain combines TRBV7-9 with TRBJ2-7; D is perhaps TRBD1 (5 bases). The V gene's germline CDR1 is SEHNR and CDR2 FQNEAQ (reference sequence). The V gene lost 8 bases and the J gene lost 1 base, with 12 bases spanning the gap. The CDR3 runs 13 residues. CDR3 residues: CASQGWGSYEQYF. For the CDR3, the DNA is TGTGCCAGCCAGGGTTGGGGTTCCTACGAGCAGTACTTC. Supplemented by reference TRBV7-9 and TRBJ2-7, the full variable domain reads DTGVSQNPRHKITKRGQNVTFRCDPISEHNRLYWYRQTLGQGPEFLTYFQNEAQLEKSRLLSDRFSAERPKGSFSTLEIQRTEQGDSAMYLCASQGWGSYEQYFGPGTRLTVT.

CDR3 DNA sequence: TGCGCCAGCAGCCAAGACGCCACAGCGGCCCCAGGTAATGAGCAGTTCTTC. Protein sequence: CASSQDATAAPGNEQFF. V and J are TRBV4-3 and TRBJ2-1, with D maybe TRBD2 (5 bases). The CDR3 covers 17 residues. The germline V gene has CDR1 LGHNA and CDR2 YSLEER. V was pared by 0 bases and J by 7 bases, with 19 bases between.

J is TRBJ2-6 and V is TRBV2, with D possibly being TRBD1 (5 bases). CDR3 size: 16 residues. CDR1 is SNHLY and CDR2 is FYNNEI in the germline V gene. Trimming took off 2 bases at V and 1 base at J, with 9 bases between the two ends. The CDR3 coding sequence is TGTGCCAGCAGTGAATTGGCAGGGTCTGGGGCCAACGTCCTGACTTTC. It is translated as CASSELAGSGANVLTF.

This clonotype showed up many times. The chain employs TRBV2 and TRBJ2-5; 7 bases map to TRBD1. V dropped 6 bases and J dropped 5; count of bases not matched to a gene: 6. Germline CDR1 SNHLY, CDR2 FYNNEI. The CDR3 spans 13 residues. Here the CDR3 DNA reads TGTGCCAGCAGCTCACAGGGGCGGGAGACCCAGTACTTC. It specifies CASSSQGRETQYF.

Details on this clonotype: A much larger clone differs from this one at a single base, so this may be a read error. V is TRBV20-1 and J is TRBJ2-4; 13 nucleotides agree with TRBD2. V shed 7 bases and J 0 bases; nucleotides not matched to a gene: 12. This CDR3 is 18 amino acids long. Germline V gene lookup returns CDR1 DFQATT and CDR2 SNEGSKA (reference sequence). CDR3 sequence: CSDSTGLAGEGAKNIQYF. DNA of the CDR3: TGCAGTGATAGTACCGGACTAGCGGGGGAGGGAGCCAAAAACATTCAGTACTTC.

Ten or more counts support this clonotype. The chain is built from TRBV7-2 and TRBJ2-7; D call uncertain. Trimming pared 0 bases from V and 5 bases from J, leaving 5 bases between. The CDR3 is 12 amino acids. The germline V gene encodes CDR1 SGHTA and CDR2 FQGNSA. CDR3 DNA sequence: TGTGCCAGCAGCTTAGCGTTCAACGAGCAGTACTTC. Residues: CASSLAFNEQYF. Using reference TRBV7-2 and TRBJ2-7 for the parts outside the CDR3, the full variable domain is GAGVSQSPSNKVTEKGKDVELRCDPISGHTALYWYRQSLGQGLEFLIYFQGNSAPDKSGLPSDRFSAERTGGSVSTLTIQRTQQEDSAVYLCASSLAFNEQYFGPGTRLTVT.

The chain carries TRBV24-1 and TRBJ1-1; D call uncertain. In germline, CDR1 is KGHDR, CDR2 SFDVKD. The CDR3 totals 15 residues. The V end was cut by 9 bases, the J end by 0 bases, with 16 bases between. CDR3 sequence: CATQDERVVNTEAFF. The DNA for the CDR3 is TGTGCCACCCAAGATGAAAGGGTTGTGAACACTGAAGCTTTCTTT.

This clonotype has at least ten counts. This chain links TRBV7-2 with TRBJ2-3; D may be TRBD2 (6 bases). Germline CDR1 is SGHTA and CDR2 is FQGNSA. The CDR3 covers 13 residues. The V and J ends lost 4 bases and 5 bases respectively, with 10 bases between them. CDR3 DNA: TGTGCCAGCAGCTCCATCGGGGGAGATACGCAGTATTTT. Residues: CASSSIGGDTQYF.